This T cell receptor (beta chain) was documented in a study of T-cell reconstitution after alpha-beta-depleted transplantation in children. Preparation of the TCRbeta library used unique molecular identifiers. Via MiXCR, TCRdb re-called the PCR reads, giving one row per CDR3 protein. The table lists roughly 180,000 distinct CDR3 sequences, about 14% of them singletons. This clonotype was detected ten times or more. The CDR3 totals 15 residues. V lost 2 bases and J lost 4; bases outside the gene matches: 5. The clonotype comes from a human donor who donated a stem cell graft to a child with acute lymphoblastic leukemia. The chain employs TRBV12-3 or TRBV12-4 and TRBJ1-2; 9 bases are shared with TRBD1. Specimen: PBMCs from the stem cell graft donor, collected from the stem cell graft. The CDR3 sequence is CASSLSTGGVYGYTF. CDR3 coding DNA: TGTGCCAGCAGTTTAAGTACAGGGGGCGTCTATGGCTACACCTTC.